This T cell receptor (beta chain) emerged from a study of blood T cell repertoires in COVID-19. The wider study: Sources were T cells, B-cell-depleted T cells, or PBMCs; the material itself was cDNA or gDNA.

Sequenced by immunoSEQ multiplex PCR; TCRdb stores in-frame clones only, minus some. The repertoire holds roughly 260,000 clones, 65% to 90% seen once, with approximately 4.5% in the top ten. The TCR originated in a woman aged 70-85 years with acute or convalescent COVID-19. The sample was peripheral blood.

The CDR3 sequence: CASKGLAGSLETQYF. As DNA, the CDR3 is TGCGCCAGCAAGGGACTAGCGGGGTCCCTAGAGACCCAGTACTTC. The V call is TRBV5-1, the J call TRBJ2-5; 13 bases line up with TRBD2. CDR3 length: 15 residues. The trim removed 6 bases at V and 4 bases at J, leaving 6 bases unmatched. Germline V lookup: CDR1 SGHRS, CDR2 YFSETQ.